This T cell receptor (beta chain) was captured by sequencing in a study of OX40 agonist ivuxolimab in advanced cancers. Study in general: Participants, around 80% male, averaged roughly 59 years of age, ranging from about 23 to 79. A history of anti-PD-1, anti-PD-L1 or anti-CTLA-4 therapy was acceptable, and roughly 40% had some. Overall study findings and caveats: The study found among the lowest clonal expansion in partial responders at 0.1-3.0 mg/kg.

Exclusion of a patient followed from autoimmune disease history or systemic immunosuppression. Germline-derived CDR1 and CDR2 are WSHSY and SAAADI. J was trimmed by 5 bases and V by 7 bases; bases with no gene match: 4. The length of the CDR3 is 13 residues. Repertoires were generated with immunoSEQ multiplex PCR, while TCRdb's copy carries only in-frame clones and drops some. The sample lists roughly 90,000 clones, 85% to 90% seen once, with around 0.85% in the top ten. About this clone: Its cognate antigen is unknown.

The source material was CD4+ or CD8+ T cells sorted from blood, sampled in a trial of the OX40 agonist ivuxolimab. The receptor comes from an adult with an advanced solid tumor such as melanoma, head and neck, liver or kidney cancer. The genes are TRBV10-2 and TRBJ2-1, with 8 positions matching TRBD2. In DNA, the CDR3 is TGCGCCAGCAAGCTAGCGGGCAACAATGAGCAGTTCTTC. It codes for CASKLAGNNEQFF.